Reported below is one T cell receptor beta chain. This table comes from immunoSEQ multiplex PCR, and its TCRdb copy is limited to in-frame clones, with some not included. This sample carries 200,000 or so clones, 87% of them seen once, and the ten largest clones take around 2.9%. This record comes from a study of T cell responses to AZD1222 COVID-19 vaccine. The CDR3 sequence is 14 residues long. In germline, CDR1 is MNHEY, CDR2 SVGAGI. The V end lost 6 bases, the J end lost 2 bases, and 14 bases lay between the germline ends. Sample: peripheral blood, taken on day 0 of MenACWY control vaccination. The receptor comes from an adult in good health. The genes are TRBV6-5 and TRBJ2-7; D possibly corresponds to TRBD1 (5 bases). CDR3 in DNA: TGTGCCAGCAGACCAACAGGCCGTACCTACGAGCAGTACTTC. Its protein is CASRPTGRTYEQYF.